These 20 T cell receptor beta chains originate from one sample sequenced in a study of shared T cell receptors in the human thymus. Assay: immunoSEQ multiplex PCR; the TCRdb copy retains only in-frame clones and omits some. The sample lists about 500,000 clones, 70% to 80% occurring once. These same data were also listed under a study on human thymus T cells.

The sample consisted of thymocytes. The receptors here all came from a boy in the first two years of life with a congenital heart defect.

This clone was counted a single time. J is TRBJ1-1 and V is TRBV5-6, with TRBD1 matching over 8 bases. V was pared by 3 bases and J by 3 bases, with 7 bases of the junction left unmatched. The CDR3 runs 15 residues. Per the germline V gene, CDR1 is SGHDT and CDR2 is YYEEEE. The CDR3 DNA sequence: TGTGCCAGCAGCTGCCACAGGGGGAAGGACACTGAAGCTTTCTTT. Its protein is CASSCHRGKDTEAFF.

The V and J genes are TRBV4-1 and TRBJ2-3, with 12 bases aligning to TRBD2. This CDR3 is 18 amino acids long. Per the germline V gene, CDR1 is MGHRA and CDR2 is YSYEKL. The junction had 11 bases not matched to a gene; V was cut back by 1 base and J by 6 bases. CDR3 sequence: CASSQAGRLAGEGDTQYF. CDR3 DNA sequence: TGCGCCAGCAGCCAAGCGGGTCGACTAGCGGGAGAGGGGGATACGCAGTATTTT.

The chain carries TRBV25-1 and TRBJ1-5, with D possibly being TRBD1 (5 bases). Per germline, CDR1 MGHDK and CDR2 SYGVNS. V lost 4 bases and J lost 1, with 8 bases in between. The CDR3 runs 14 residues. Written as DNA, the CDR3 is TGTGCCAGCAGTGGGCGGGACAGCAATCAGCCCCAGCATTTT. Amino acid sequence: CASSGRDSNQPQHF.

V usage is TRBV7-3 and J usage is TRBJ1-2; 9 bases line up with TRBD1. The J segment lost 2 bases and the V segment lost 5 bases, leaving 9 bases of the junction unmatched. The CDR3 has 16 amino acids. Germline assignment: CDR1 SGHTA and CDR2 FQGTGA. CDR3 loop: CASSTQGQGGNYGYTF. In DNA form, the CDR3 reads TGTGCCAGCAGCACTCAGGGACAGGGCGGGAACTATGGCTACACCTTC.

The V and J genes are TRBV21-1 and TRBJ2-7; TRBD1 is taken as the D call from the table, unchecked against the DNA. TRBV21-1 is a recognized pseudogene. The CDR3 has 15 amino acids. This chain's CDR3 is CASSKPQGFSYEQYF. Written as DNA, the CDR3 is TGTGCCAGCAGCAAGCCCCAGGGGTTCTCCTACGAGCAGTACTTC.

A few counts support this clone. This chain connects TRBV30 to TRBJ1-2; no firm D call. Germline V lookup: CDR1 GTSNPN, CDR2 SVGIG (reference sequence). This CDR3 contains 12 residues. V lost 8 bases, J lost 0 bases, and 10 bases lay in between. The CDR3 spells CAGLRANYGYTF. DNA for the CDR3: TGTGCCGGGCTGCGGGCTAACTATGGCTACACCTTC.

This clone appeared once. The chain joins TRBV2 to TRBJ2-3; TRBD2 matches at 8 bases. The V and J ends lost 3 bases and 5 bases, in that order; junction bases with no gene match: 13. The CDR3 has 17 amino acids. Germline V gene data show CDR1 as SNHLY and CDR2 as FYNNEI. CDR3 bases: TGTGCCAGCAGTGAGCCCCCCAGCGGGAGTCAGAAAGATACGCAGTATTTT. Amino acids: CASSEPPSGSQKDTQYF.

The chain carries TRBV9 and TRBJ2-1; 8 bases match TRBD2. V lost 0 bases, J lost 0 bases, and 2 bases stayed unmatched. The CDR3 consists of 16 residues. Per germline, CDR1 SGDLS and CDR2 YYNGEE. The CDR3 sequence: CASSVDSGASYNEQFF. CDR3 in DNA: TGTGCCAGCAGCGTAGATAGCGGGGCCTCCTACAATGAGCAGTTCTTC.

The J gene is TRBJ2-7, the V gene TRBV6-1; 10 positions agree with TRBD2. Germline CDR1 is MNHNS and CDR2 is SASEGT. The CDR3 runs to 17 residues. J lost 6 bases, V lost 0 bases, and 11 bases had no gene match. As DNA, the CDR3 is TGTGCCAGCAGTGAAGCATTTATAGCGGGAGGCCGGGGCGAGCAGTACTTC. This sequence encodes CASSEAFIAGGRGEQYF.

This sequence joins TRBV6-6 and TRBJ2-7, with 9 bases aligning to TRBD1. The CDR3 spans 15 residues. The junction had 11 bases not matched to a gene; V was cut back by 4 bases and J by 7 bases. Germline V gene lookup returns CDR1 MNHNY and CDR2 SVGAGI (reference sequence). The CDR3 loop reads CASSSPGTGPREQYF. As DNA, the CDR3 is TGTGCCAGCAGTTCCCCCGGGACAGGGCCAAGGGAGCAGTACTTC.

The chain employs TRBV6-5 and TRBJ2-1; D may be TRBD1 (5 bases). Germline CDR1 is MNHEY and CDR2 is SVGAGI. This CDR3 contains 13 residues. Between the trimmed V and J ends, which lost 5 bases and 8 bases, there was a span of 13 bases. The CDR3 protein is CASSRQPGDEQFF. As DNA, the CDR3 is TGTGCCAGCAGTAGACAGCCTGGCGATGAGCAGTTCTTC.

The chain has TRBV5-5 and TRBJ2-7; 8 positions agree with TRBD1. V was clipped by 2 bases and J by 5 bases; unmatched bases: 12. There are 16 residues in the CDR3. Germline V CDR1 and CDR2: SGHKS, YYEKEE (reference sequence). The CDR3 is CASSFNTRTGKNEQYF. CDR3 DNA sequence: TGTGCCAGCAGCTTTAATACGCGGACAGGGAAGAACGAGCAGTACTTC.

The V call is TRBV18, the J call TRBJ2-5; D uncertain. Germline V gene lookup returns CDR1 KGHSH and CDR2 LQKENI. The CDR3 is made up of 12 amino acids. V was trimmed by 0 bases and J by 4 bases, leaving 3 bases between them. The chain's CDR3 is CASSPPRETQYF. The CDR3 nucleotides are TGTGCCAGCTCACCACCGCGAGAGACCCAGTACTTC.

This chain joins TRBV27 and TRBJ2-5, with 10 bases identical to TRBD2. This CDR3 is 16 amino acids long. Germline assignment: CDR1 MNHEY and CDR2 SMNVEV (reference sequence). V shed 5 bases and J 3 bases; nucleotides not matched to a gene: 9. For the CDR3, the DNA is TGTGCCAGCAGTATTACCGGGACTAGCGTTGAAGAGACCCAGTACTTC. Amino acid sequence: CASSITGTSVEETQYF.

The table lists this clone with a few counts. CDR3 DNA: TGTGCCAGCACACCCCGGGACAGGGGGCGGGGACCGCAGTATTTT. Its translation: CASTPRDRGRGPQYF. The gene calls are TRBV6-1 and TRBJ2-3, with 12 bases fitting TRBD1. The CDR3 sequence is 15 residues long. Germline CDR1 reads MNHNS; CDR2 reads SASEGT. The trim removed 7 bases at V and 10 bases at J, leaving 12 bases unmatched.

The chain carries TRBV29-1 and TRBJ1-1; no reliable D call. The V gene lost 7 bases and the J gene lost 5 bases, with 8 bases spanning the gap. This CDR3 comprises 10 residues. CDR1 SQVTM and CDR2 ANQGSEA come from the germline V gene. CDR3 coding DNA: TGCAGCGCCTCCCTGACTGAAGCTTTCTTT. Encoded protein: CSASLTEAFF.

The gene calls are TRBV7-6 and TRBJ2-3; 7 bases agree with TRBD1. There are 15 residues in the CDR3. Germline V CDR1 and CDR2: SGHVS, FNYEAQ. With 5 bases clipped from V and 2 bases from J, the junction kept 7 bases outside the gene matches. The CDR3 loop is CASSPGDSSTDTQYF. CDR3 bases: TGTGCCAGCAGCCCTGGGGACAGTTCCACAGATACGCAGTATTTT.

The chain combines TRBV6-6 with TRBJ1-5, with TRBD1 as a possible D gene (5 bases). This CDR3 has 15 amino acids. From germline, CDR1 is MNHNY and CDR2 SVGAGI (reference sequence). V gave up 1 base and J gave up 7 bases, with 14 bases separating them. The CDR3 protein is CASSYYRGGEQPQHF. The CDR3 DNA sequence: TGTGCCAGCAGTTACTATCGGGGGGGGGAACAGCCCCAGCATTTT.

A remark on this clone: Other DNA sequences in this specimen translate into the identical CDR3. The CDR3 reads CSAGTDYGYTF. In DNA form, the CDR3 reads TGCAGTGCCGGAACAGACTATGGCTACACCTTC. The V call is TRBV20-1, the J call TRBJ1-2; no reliable D call. In germline, CDR1 is DFQATT, CDR2 SNEGSKA (reference sequence). CDR3 length: 11 amino acids. Trimming shortened V by 6 bases and J by 3 bases, and 8 bases separated the two germline ends.

For the CDR3, the DNA is TGTGCCAGCAGCTCCAGGCGGGGGGCAGGGAGAGAGACCCAGTACTTC. As protein: CASSSRRGAGRETQYF. The V gene is TRBV11-2, the J gene TRBJ2-5; TRBD2 aligns across 8 bases. Trimming took 4 bases from V and 4 from J; bases not matched to a gene: 11. This CDR3 spans 16 amino acids. Germline lookup yields CDR1 SGHAT and CDR2 FQNNGV. Supplemented by reference TRBV11-2 and TRBJ2-5, the full variable domain reads EAGVAQSPRYKIIEKRQSVAFWCNPISGHATLYWYQQILGQGPKLLIQFQNNGVVDDSQLPKDRFSAERLKGVDSTLKIQPAKLEDSAVYLCASSSRRGAGRETQYFGPGTRLLVL.